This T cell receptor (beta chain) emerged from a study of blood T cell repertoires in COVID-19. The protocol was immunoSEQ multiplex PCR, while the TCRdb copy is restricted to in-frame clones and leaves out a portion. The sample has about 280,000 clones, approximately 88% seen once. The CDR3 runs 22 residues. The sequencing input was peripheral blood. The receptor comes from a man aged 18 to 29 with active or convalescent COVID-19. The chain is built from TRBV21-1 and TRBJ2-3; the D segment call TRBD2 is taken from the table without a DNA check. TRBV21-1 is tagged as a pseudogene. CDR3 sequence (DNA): TGTGCCAGCACCAAAGTGCGGGGCATCGGGACTAGCGGGGGCCCTAGCACAGATACGCAGTATTTT. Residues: CASTKVRGIGTSGGPSTDTQYF.